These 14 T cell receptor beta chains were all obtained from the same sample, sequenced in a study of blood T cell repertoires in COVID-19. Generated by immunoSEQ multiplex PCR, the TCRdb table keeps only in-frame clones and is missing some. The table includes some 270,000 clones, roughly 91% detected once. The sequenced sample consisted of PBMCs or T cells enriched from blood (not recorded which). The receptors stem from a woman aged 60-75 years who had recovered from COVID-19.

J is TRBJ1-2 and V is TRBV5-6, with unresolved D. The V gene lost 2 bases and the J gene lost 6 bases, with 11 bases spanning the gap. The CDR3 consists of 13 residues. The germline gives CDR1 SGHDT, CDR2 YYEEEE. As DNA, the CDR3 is TGTGCCAGCAGCTTCGGGGTTAGGGATGGCTACACCTTC. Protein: CASSFGVRDGYTF.

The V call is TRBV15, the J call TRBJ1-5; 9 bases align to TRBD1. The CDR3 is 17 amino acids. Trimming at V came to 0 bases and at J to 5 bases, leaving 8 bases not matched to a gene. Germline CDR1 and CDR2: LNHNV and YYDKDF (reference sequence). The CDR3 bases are TGTGCCACCAGCAGAGATAGACAGGGGGACGGGGATCAGCCCCAGCATTTT. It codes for CATSRDRQGDGDQPQHF. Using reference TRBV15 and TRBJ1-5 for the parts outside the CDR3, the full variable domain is DAMVIQNPRYQVTQFGKPVTLSCSQTLNHNVMYWYQQKSSQAPKLLFHYYDKDFNNEADTPDNFQSRRPNTSFCFLDIRSPGLGDTAMYLCATSRDRQGDGDQPQHFGDGTRLSIL.

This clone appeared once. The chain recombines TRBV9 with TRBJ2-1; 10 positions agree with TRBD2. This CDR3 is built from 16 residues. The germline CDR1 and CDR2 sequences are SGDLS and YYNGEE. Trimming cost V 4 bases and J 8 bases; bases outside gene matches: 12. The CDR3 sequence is CASSKGEASGSYEQFF. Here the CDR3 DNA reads TGTGCCAGCAGCAAAGGTGAAGCTAGCGGGAGCTATGAGCAGTTCTTC. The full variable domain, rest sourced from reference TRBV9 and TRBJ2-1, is DSGVTQTPKHLITATGQRVTLRCSPRSGDLSVYWYQQSLDQGLQFLIQYYNGEERAKGNILERFSAQQFPDLHSELNLSSLELGDSALYFCASSKGEASGSYEQFFGPGTRLTVL.

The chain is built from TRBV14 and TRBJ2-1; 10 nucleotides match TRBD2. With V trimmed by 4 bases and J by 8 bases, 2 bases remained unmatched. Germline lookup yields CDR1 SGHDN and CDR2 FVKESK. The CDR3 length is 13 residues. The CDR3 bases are TGTGCCAGCAGCCCGGGACTAGCGTATGAGCAGTTCTTC. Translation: CASSPGLAYEQFF.

CDR3 nucleotide sequence: TGTGCCAGCAGCGTCCTAAGCGGGGGGGCGTACAATGAGCAGTTCTTC. Residues: CASSVLSGGAYNEQFF. J is TRBJ2-1 and V is TRBV7-6, with 10 bases identical to TRBD2. The length of the CDR3 is 16 residues. The V and J ends lost 5 bases and 4 bases, in that order; junction bases with no gene match: 8. Germline loops: CDR1 SGHVS, CDR2 FNYEAQ.

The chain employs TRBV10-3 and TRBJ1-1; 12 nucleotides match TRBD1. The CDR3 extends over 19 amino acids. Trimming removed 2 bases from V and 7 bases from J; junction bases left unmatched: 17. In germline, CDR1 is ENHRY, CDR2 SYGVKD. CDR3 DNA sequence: TGTGCCATCAGTGAGGCCCTTCCCGGGACAGGGGGCTATAAGGGTGAAGCTTTCTTT. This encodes CAISEALPGTGGYKGEAFF.

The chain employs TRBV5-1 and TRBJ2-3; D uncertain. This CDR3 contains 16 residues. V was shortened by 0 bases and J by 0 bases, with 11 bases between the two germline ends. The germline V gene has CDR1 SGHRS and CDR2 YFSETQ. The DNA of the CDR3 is TGCGCCAGCAGCTTGGGCAACTGGGCTAGCACAGATACGCAGTATTTT. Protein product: CASSLGNWASTDTQYF.

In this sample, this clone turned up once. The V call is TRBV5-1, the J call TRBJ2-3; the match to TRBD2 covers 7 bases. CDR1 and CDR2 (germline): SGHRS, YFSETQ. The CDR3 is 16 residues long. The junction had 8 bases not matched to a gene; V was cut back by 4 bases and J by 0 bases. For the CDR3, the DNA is TGCGCCAGCAGCCCTAGACTTAGCGGGAGCACAGATACGCAGTATTTT. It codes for CASSPRLSGSTDTQYF.

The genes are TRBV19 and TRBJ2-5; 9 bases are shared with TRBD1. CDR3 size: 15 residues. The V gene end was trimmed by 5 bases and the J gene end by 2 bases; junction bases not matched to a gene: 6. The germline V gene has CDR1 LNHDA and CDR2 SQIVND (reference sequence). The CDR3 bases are TGTGCCAGTAGTTCCCCAGGGACAGGGCAAGAGACCCAGTACTTC. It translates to CASSSPGTGQETQYF. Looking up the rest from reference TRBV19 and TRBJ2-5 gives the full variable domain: DGGITQSPKYLFRKEGQNVTLSCEQNLNHDAMYWYRQDPGQGLRLIYYSQIVNDFQKGDIAEGYSVSREKKESFPLTVTSAQKNPTAFYLCASSSPGTGQETQYFGPGTRLLVL.

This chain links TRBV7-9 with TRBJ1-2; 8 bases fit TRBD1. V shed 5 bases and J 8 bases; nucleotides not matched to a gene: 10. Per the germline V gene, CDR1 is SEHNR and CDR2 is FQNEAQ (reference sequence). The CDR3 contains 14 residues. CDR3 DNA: TGTGCCAGCAGCGCGGCGGACAGGGAGTTCGGCTACACCTTC. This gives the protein CASSAADREFGYTF.

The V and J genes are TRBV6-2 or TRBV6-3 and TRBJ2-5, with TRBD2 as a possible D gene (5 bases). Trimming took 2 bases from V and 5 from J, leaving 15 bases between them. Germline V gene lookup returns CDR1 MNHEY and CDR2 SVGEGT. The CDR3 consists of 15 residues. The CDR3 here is CASSYQAVHGETQYF. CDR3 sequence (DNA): TGTGCCAGCAGTTACCAAGCGGTACACGGGGAGACCCAGTACTTC.

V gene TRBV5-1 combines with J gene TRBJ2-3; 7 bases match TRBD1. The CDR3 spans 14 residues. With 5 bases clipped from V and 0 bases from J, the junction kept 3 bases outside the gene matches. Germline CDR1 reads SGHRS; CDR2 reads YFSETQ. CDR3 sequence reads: CASRRGQSTDTQYF. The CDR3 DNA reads TGCGCCAGCAGGAGGGGGCAGAGCACAGATACGCAGTATTTT.

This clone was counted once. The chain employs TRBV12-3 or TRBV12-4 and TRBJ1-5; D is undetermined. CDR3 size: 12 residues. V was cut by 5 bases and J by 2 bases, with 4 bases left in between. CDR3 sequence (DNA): TGTGCCAGCAGTGAGGGCAATCAGCCCCAGCATTTT. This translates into CASSEGNQPQHF.

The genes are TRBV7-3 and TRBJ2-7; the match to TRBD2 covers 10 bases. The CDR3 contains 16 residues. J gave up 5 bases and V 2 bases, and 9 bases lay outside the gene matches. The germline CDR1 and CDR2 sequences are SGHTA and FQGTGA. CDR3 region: CASSLLGLAGVDEQYF. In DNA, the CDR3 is TGTGCCAGCAGCTTACTAGGCCTAGCGGGAGTTGACGAGCAGTACTTC.